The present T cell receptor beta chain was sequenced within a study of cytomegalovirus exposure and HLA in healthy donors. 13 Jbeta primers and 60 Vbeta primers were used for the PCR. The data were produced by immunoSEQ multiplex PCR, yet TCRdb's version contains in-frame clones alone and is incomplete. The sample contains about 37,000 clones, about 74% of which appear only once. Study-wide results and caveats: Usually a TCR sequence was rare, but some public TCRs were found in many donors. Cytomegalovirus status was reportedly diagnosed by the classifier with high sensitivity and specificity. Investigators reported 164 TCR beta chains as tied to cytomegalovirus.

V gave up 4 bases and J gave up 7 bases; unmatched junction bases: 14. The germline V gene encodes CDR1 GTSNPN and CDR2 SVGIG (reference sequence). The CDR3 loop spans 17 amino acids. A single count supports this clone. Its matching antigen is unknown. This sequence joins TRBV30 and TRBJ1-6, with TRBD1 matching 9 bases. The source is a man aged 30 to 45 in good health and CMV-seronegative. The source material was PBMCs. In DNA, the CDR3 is TGTGCCTGGACGACCGGACAGGGGAGATGGGAAAATTCACCCCTCCACTTT. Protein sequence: CAWTTGQGRWENSPLHF.